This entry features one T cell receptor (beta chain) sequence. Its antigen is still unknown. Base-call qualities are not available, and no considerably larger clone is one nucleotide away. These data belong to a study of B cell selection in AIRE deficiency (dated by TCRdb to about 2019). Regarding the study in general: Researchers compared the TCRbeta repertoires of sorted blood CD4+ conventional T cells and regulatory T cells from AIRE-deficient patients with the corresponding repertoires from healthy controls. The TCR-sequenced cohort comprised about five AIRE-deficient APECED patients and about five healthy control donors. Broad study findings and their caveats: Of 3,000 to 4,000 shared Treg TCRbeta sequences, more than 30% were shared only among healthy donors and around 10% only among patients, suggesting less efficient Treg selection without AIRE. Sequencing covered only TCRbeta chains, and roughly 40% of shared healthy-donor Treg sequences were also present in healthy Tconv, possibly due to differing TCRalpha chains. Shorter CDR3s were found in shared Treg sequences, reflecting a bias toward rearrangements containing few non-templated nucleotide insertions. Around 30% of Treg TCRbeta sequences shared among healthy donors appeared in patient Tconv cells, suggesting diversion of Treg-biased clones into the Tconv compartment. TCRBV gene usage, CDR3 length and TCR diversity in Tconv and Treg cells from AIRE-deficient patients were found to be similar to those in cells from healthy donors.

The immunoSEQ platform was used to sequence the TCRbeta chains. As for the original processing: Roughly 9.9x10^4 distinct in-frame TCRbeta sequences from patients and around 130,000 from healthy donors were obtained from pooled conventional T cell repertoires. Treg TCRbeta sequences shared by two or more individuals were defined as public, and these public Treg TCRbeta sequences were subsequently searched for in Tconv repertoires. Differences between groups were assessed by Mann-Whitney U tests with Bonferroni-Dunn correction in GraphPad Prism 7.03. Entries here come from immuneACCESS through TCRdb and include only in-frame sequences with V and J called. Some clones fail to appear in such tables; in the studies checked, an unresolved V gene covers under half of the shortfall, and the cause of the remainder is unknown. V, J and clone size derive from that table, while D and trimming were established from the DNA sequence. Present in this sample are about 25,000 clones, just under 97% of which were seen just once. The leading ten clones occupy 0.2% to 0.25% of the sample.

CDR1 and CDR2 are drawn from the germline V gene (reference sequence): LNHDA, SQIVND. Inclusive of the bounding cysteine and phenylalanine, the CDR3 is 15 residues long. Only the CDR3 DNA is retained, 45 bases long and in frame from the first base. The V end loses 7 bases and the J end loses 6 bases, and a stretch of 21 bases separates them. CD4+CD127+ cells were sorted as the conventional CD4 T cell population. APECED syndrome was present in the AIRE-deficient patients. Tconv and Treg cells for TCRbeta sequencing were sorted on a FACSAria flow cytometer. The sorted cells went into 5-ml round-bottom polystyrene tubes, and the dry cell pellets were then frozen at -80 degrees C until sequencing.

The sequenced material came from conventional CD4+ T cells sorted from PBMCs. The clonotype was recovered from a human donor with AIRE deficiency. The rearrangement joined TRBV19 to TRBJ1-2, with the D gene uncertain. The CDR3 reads CASKGSPDRAHGYTF. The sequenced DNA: TGTGCCAGTAAAGGATCCCCCGACCGGGCCCATGGCTACACCTTC.